A single sample gave rise to the 9 T cell receptor beta chains below, sequenced in a study of prognosis after radiotherapy for stage I lung cancer. Amplification of TCR beta CDR3 from genomic DNA used two-round multiplex PCR. Specific primers for each TRBV and TRBJ gene were what first-round PCR used. TCRdb re-called the multiplex PCR reads with MiXCR, one entry per CDR3 protein. Among 38,000 or so distinct CDR3 sequences listed, 24% were seen once. Here the sequenced sample was PBMCs, taken before or after stereotactic body radiation therapy (not recorded which). These receptor sequences come from a donor over 45 with non-small cell lung cancer.

This clonotype was recorded at least ten times. This chain links TRBV19 with TRBJ1-3; D might be TRBD1 (5 bases). The CDR3 contains 14 residues. Germline CDR1 reads LNHDA; CDR2 reads SQIVND (reference sequence). V was shortened by 6 bases and J by 0 bases, with 9 bases between the two germline ends. Here the CDR3 reads CASRDTTSGNTIYF. The CDR3 nucleotides read TGTGCCAGTAGGGACACCACCTCTGGAAACACCATATATTTT.

Comment on this clonotype: A much larger clone sits a single nucleotide away, making a read error possible. V gene TRBV7-8 combines with J gene TRBJ1-4; TRBD1 matches at 7 bases. The CDR3 sequence is 16 residues long. CDR1 and CDR2 from the germline V gene are SGHVS and FQNEAQ. CDR3 bases: TGTGCCAGCAGCCTGCCTACCGGGACAGCGAGGGAAAAACTGATTTTT. Encoded protein: CASSLPTGTAREKLIF.

Ten or more counts support this clonotype. The V call is TRBV7-3, the J call TRBJ2-1; 15 bases map to TRBD2. There are 17 residues in the CDR3. Germline V CDR1 and CDR2: SGHTA, FQGTGA. The junction had 5 bases not matched to a gene; V was cut back by 3 bases and J by 5 bases. CDR3 protein: CASSLGTSGGLNNEQFF. The CDR3 nucleotides read TGTGCCAGCAGCTTGGGGACTAGCGGGGGGCTTAACAATGAGCAGTTCTTC.

At least ten counts were recorded for this clonotype. The genes are TRBV6-1 and TRBJ2-3, with 8 bases that match TRBD2. With V trimmed by 6 bases and J by 1 base, 9 bases remained unmatched. This CDR3 is 16 amino acids long. Germline values: CDR1 MNHNS, CDR2 SASEGT. CDR3 protein: CASRLARAGGTDTQYF. The CDR3 DNA follows: TGTGCCAGCAGGCTCGCGCGAGCGGGAGGCACAGATACGCAGTATTTT.

This clonotype has at least ten counts. The chain joins TRBV30 to TRBJ1-2, with D perhaps TRBD1 (5 bases). The CDR3 is made up of 14 amino acids. Germline CDR1 reads GTSNPN; CDR2 reads SVGIG (reference sequence). V gave up 5 bases and J gave up 3 bases, with 16 bases separating them. CDR3 nucleotide sequence: TGTGCCTGGCTAACGCCGGGACCGCACTATGGCTACACCTTC. Translating it yields CAWLTPGPHYGYTF.

The table lists this clonotype with many counts. Written as DNA, the CDR3 is TGTGCCAGCAGCCCGCACGGACAGGGGGCGTACACAGATACGCAGTATTTT. It specifies CASSPHGQGAYTDTQYF. The chain links TRBV11-1 to TRBJ2-3, with TRBD1 matching 11 bases. The germline CDR1 and CDR2 sequences are SGHAT and FQDESV (reference sequence). Germline trimming cut 5 bases from V and 2 bases from J; bases unmatched to any gene: 9. This CDR3 contains 17 residues.

This clonotype was counted at least ten times. J is TRBJ2-7 and V is TRBV30; D is possibly TRBD1 (6 bases). The CDR3 totals 14 residues. CDR1 is GTSNPN and CDR2 is SVGIG in the germline V gene (reference sequence). Deletions cut 5 bases from V and 3 bases from J, with 17 bases between. The DNA of the CDR3 is TGTGCCTGGGAAACCAGGGGTCCTATCTACGAGCAGTACTTC. Amino acid sequence: CAWETRGPIYEQYF.

This clonotype has at least ten counts. J is TRBJ1-1 and V is TRBV5-1, with 7 nucleotides matching TRBD1. From germline, CDR1 is SGHRS and CDR2 YFSETQ. CDR3 length: 14 amino acids. J gave up 5 bases and V 6 bases, and 10 bases lay outside the gene matches. The CDR3 nucleotides are TGCGCCAGCAAACAGGGGACTCGGGGAACTGAAGCTTTCTTT. Residues: CASKQGTRGTEAFF.

Ten or more counts support this clonotype. This chain uses TRBV6-9 with TRBJ2-3; 8 bases agree with TRBD2. The germline V gene encodes CDR1 MNHGY and CDR2 SVAAGI. Losses at the gene ends were 3 bases for V and 4 bases for J; bases not matched to a gene: 6. This CDR3 region has 15 residues. The CDR3 coding sequence is TGTGCCAGCAGTTACGTTGGACTAGCCGCAGATACGCAGTATTTT. Amino acid sequence: CASSYVGLAADTQYF.